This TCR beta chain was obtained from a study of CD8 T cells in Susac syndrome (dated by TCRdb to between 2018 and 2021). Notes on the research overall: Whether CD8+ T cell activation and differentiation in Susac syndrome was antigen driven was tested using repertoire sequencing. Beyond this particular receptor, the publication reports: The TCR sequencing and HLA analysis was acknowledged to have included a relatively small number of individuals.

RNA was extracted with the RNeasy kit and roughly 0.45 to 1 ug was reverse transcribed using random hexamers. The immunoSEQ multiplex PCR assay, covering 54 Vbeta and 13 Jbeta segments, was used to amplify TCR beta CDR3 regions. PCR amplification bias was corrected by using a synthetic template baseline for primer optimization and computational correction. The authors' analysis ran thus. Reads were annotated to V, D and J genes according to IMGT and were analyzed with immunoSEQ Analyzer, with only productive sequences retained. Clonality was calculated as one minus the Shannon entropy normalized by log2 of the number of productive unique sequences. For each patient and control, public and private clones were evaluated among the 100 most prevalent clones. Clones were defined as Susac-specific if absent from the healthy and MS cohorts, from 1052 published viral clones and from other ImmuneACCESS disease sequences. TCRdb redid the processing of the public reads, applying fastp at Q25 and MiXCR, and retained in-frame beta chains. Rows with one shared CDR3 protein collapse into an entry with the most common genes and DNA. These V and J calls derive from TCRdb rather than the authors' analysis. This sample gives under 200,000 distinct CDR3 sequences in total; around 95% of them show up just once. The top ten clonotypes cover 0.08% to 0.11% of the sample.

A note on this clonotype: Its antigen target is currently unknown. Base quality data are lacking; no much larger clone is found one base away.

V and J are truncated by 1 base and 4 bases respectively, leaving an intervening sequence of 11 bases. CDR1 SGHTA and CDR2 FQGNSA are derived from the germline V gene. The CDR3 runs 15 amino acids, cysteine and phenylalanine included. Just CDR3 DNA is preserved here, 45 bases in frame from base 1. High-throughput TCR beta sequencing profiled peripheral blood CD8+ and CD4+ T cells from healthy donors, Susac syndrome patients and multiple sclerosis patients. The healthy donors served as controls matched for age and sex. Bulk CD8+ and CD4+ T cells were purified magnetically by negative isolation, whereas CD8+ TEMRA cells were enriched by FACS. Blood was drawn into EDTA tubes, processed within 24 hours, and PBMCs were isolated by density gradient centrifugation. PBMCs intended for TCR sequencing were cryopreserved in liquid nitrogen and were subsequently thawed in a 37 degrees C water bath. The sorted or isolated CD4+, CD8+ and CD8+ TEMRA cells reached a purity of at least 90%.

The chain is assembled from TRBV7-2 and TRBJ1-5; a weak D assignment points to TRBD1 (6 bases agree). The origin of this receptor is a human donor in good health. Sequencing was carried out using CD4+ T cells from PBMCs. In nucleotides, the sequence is TGTGCCAGCAGCTTAGGGACAGCCTCGAATCAGCCCCAGCATTTT. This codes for CASSLGTASNQPQHF.